This T cell receptor (beta chain) came from a study of shared clonotypes between healthy human individuals. All the donors were Caucasian adults who lived in Nashville, Tennessee. Genomic DNA (from each subset) was split evenly across several immunoSEQ plates. Here immunoSEQ multiplex PCR was the method, and the copy in TCRdb shows in-frame clones only, minus some. The sample shows about 1 million clones, about 76% of them seen only once. From germline, CDR1 is PRHDT and CDR2 FYEKMQ (reference sequence). Germline trimming cut 5 bases from V and 3 bases from J; bases unmatched to any gene: 6. The CDR3 sequence is 16 residues long. This clone has just a few counts.

This sequence originates from a man aged 18 to 30 in good health. The chain couples TRBV13 to TRBJ2-3; TRBD2 matches 12 bases. Sequenced sample: memory CD4+ T cells sorted from blood. The subset is: CD45RA-negative fraction. The CDR3 loop is CASSPTGLAGTDTQYF. CDR3 nucleotide sequence: TGTGCCAGCAGCCCAACAGGACTAGCGGGAACAGATACGCAGTATTTT.